The rows below give T cell receptor beta chains drawn from one sample of a study of human T cells and chemical hapten exposure. MiXCR was run by TCRdb on the RACE reads, yielding one entry per CDR3 protein. The sample yields about 84,000 distinct CDR3 sequences, approximately 10% seen once. The specimen was whole blood, collected in connection with sensitization to the hapten diphenylcyclopropenone (DPC). The receptor set was obtained from a woman in her fifties or sixties with alopecia areata. Some clones in this sample may be carry-over from other donors' samples. Each CDR3 is given with its conserved first and last residue. A D gene is named only where the DNA matches it firmly. The size of a clone is reported for some rows only, either as once, few or many, or as a class for expanded clones.

J,V,D,size,DNA,CDR3
TRBJ2-6,TRBV2,TRBD1,few,TGTGCCAGCAGTGAATACATGGGACAGGGCAGCTCTGGGGCCAACGTCCTGACTTTC,CASSEYMGQGSSGANVLTF
TRBJ2-1,TRBV12-3/TRBV12-4,NA,many,TGTGCCAGCAGTTTGGTGGGAGTCTACAATGAGCAGTTCTTC,CASSLVGVYNEQFF
TRBJ1-1,TRBV12-3/TRBV12-4,NA,NA,TGTGCCAGCAGTTTCTCAGGCACCACTGAAGCTTTCTTT,CASSFSGTTEAFF
TRBJ1-4,TRBV29-1,NA,few,TGCAGCGTTGGTGCTGGGCCTAATGAAAAACTGTTTTTT,CSVGAGPNEKLFF
TRBJ2-1,TRBV7-8,NA,many,TGTGCCAGCAGAAGAGGGGGGGGCTCCTACAATGAGCAGTTCTTC,CASRRGGGSYNEQFF
TRBJ2-2,TRBV18,NA,NA,TGTGCCAGCTCCCCCGCAGCTACCGGGGAGCTGTTTTTT,CASSPAATGELFF
TRBJ2-1,TRBV12-3/TRBV12-4,TRBD2,NA,TGTGCCAGCAGAAGACTAGCGGGGGACAATGAGCAGTTCTTC,CASRRLAGDNEQFF
TRBJ2-5,TRBV20-1,TRBD2,NA,TGCAGGGCCTCCCTGGAGGGAGGGCCTCAGACCCAGTACTTC,CRASLEGGPQTQYF
TRBJ1-6,TRBV16,NA,few,TGTGCCAGCAGCCAATCAATGGATAATTCACCCCTCCACTTT,CASSQSMDNSPLHF
TRBJ2-1,TRBV5-1,NA,many,TGCGCCAGCAGCTTCGGGGGAACTATAGATGAGCAGTTCTTC,CASSFGGTIDEQFF
TRBJ2-3,TRBV3-1,TRBD2,NA,TGTGCCAGCAGCCCAGGGACTAGCGTATCCACAGATACGCAGTATTTT,CASSPGTSVSTDTQYF
TRBJ1-4,TRBV12-3/TRBV12-4,NA,many,TGTGCCAGCAGTTTGGGGGCGAGGTGGACTAATGAAAAACTGTTTTTT,CASSLGARWTNEKLFF
TRBJ2-3,TRBV28,NA,few,TGTGCCAGCAGTGTAAGCCGGGACAACACAGATACGCAGTATTTT,CASSVSRDNTDTQYF
TRBJ1-5,TRBV4-1,NA,many,TGCGCCAGCAGCCACACGGTACAGGGATTAAAGCCCCAGCATTTT,CASSHTVQGLKPQHF
TRBJ2-1,TRBV6-2/TRBV6-3,NA,NA,TGTGCCAGCACTAAACCACCTAACTCCTACAATGAGCAGTTCTTC,CASTKPPNSYNEQFF
TRBJ1-2,TRBV5-1,TRBD1,many,TGCGCCAGCAGCTTGGGTGCGGGACAGGGAGGCGGCTACACCTTC,CASSLGAGQGGGYTF
TRBJ2-2,TRBV7-3,NA,many,TGTGCCAGCAGCTCCGGGACAAACACCGGGGAGCTGTTTTTT,CASSSGTNTGELFF
TRBJ2-7,TRBV20-1,TRBD2,few,TGCAGTGCTAGGGGGGGGAGACAGCCCTACGAGCAGTACTTC,CSARGGRQPYEQYF
TRBJ2-3,TRBV6-2/TRBV6-3,TRBD2,few,TGTGCCAGCAGTTACGGCCGTAGCGGGAGTGCCGCAGATACGCAGTATTTT,CASSYGRSGSAADTQYF
TRBJ2-2,TRBV20-1,TRBD1,NA,TGCAGTGCGTGGGACAGGGCCCCCGGGGAGCTGTTTTTT,CSAWDRAPGELFF
TRBJ2-1,TRBV12-3/TRBV12-4,TRBD1,NA,TGTGCCAGCAGCCAAGAAACGGGACAGGACAATGAGCAGTTCTTC,CASSQETGQDNEQFF
TRBJ2-2,TRBV5-1,TRBD2,many,TGCGCCAGCAGCTTCACTAGCGGCGCGAACACCGGGGAGCTGTTTTTT,CASSFTSGANTGELFF
TRBJ2-3,TRBV7-3,TRBD1,NA,TGTGCCAGCAGCCACGGGACAGGCACAGATACGCAGTATTTT,CASSHGTGTDTQYF
TRBJ2-5,TRBV5-1,NA,many,TGCGCCAGCAGCTTGGACCCGGGACTCCAAGAGACCCAGTACTTC,CASSLDPGLQETQYF
TRBJ1-1,TRBV20-1,NA,many,TGCAGTGCTAGGCAAGGGGGTACGAACACTGAAGCTTTCTTT,CSARQGGTNTEAFF
TRBJ2-1,TRBV21-1,NA,few,TGTGCCAGCAGCAACAGCGGGACCTACAATGAGCAGTTCTTC,CASSNSGTYNEQFF
TRBJ2-1,TRBV5-1,TRBD2,NA,TGCGCCAGCAGCTTGTTGGCGGGAGGGAACAATGAGCAGTTCTTC,CASSLLAGGNNEQFF